These 20 T cell receptor beta chains were all obtained from the same sample, sequenced in a study of blood T cell repertoires in COVID-19. Method: immunoSEQ multiplex PCR; TCRdb's copy keeps in-frame clones and lacks some. Of 400,000 or so clones detected, about 87% appear once; the ten largest clones hold approximately 1.9%. Sample: PBMCs or T cells enriched from blood (not recorded which). Receptors originate from a man aged 40-49 years in a cohort exposed to, infected with or recovered from COVID-19 (not recorded which).

The chain is built from TRBV6-5 and TRBJ1-1; tentative D call: TRBD1 (6 bases). This CDR3 contains 15 residues. Germline CDR1 reads MNHEY; CDR2 reads SVGAGI. Trimming took 0 bases from V and 1 from J, leaving 9 bases between them. The CDR3 region has the DNA TGTGCCAGCAGTTACTCGGCGACAGGGAACACTGAAGCTTTCTTT. It codes for CASSYSATGNTEAFF.

Comment on this clone: At one end the junction does not follow the germline gene, possibly because of a read error. V is TRBV30 and J is TRBJ1-1; 7 bases map to TRBD1. The CDR3 loop spans 14 amino acids. CDR1 is GTSNPN, CDR2 SVGIG, per germline (reference sequence). The CDR3 coding sequence is TGTGCCGGGAGGACAGGCAAAAGGAACACTGAAGCTTTCTTT. Its translation: CAGRTGKRNTEAFF.

As regards this clone: Germline is not matched at one junction end, which may reflect a read error. This chain uses TRBV6-5 with TRBJ1-3, with 7 bases identical to TRBD1. Germline CDR1 is MNHEY and CDR2 is SVGAGI. The CDR3 is made up of 15 amino acids. Here the CDR3 reads CTSSYSRSGGYTIYF. The CDR3, as DNA: TGTACCAGCAGTTACTCGAGGTCAGGGGGATACACCATATATTTT.

A remark on this clone: This specimen includes other DNA sequences encoding the same CDR3. The chain couples TRBV6-1 to TRBJ2-7; D is undetermined. CDR3 length: 11 amino acids. The V gene lost 3 bases and the J gene lost 3 bases, with 3 bases spanning the gap. The germline V gene has CDR1 MNHNS and CDR2 SASEGT. CDR3 DNA: TGTGCCAGCAGTGATAACTACGAGCAGTACTTC. Protein: CASSDNYEQYF.

The genes are TRBV25-1 and TRBJ2-6; tentatively, D is TRBD2 (6 bases). Between the trimmed V and J ends, which lost 1 base and 0 bases, there was a span of 7 bases. Germline CDR1 MGHDK, CDR2 SYGVNS. The CDR3 sequence is 16 residues long. DNA of the CDR3: TGTGCCAGCAGTGAATCCGGGAGCTCTGGGGCCAACGTCCTGACTTTC. Its protein product is CASSESGSSGANVLTF.

The chain combines TRBV11-3 with TRBJ1-1, with D perhaps TRBD1 (6 bases). Germline CDR1 and CDR2: SGHNT and YENEEA. The CDR3 loop spans 15 amino acids. The V end lost 5 bases, the J end lost 1 base, and 14 bases lay between the germline ends. CDR3 DNA: TGTGCCAGCAGCGTATCCGGGACAACGAACACTGAAGCTTTCTTT. Its protein product is CASSVSGTTNTEAFF.

The chain has TRBV19 and TRBJ2-2; TRBD2 matches at 7 bases. Germline V lookup: CDR1 LNHDA, CDR2 SQIVND (reference sequence). The CDR3 spans 16 residues. J gave up 1 base and V 3 bases, and 5 bases lay outside the gene matches. CDR3 nucleotide sequence: TGTGCCAGTAGTATCCGAGCTAGCGGGAACACCGGGGAGCTGTTTTTT. This sequence encodes CASSIRASGNTGELFF. The whole variable domain, filled in from reference TRBV19 and TRBJ2-2, reads DGGITQSPKYLFRKEGQNVTLSCEQNLNHDAMYWYRQDPGQGLRLIYYSQIVNDFQKGDIAEGYSVSREKKESFPLTVTSAQKNPTAFYLCASSIRASGNTGELFFGEGSRLTVL.

The rearrangement uses TRBV24-1 and TRBJ2-1; tentative D call: TRBD2 (6 bases). The CDR3 is 13 amino acids. Trimming stripped 5 bases from V and 5 bases from J, with 9 bases between. The germline CDR1 and CDR2 sequences are KGHDR and SFDVKD. CDR3 region: CATSGRGNNEQFF. The CDR3 coding sequence is TGTGCCACCAGTGGCCGGGGGAACAATGAGCAGTTCTTC.

The count of this clone is one. The chain employs TRBV5-1 and TRBJ1-3, with D unresolved. Germline V gives CDR1 SGHRS, CDR2 YFSETQ. The CDR3 totals 15 residues. V was shortened by 0 bases and J by 0 bases, with 7 bases between the two germline ends. In nucleotides, the CDR3 is TGCGCCAGCAGCTTGGACAGAATCTCTGGAAACACCATATATTTT. It specifies CASSLDRISGNTIYF.

The rearrangement links TRBV29-1 to TRBJ1-1, with D unclear. The CDR3 is made up of 11 amino acids. The V gene lost 6 bases and the J gene lost 5 bases, with 10 bases spanning the gap. Germline V lookup: CDR1 SQVTM, CDR2 ANQGSEA. The chain's CDR3 is CSVYITTEAFF. For the CDR3, the DNA is TGCAGCGTATACATAACAACTGAAGCTTTCTTT.

V gene TRBV5-1 combines with J gene TRBJ2-3; 9 nucleotides match TRBD2. The CDR3 is made up of 16 amino acids. The V gene's germline CDR1 is SGHRS and CDR2 YFSETQ. V shed 4 bases and J 3 bases; nucleotides not matched to a gene: 9. The CDR3 DNA reads as TGCGCCAGCAGCCCAGGTAGCGGGAGTGGAACAGATACGCAGTATTTT. It yields the protein CASSPGSGSGTDTQYF.

This chain links TRBV7-9 with TRBJ1-5, with D possibly matching TRBD1 (5 bases). Germline lookup yields CDR1 SEHNR and CDR2 FQNEAQ (reference sequence). This CDR3 is built from 14 residues. V was shortened by 4 bases and J by 6 bases, with 13 bases between the two germline ends. Here the CDR3 reads CASSSDSRFQPQHF. The CDR3 nucleotides read TGTGCCAGCAGCTCAGACAGTAGGTTTCAGCCCCAGCATTTT.

The chain is built from TRBV5-1 and TRBJ2-3; 12 nucleotides agree with TRBD2. J was trimmed by 4 bases and V by 4 bases; bases with no gene match: 4. Germline-derived CDR1 and CDR2 are SGHRS and YFSETQ. The CDR3 has 15 residues. The CDR3 bases are TGCGCCAGCAGCCCGCGACTAGCGGGAGCAGATACGCAGTATTTT. Residues: CASSPRLAGADTQYF.

The J gene is TRBJ2-7, the V gene TRBV9; D remains ambiguous. Per germline, CDR1 SGDLS and CDR2 YYNGEE. The CDR3 covers 14 residues. The V end was cut by 1 base, the J end by 2 bases, with 10 bases between. The CDR3 region is CASSVSSRTYEQYF. DNA for the CDR3: TGTGCCAGCAGCGTATCGTCGAGAACCTACGAGCAGTACTTC.

V gene TRBV3-1 (or the pseudogene TRBV3-2) combines with J gene TRBJ1-3; D not certain. V was trimmed by 0 bases and J by 7 bases, leaving 4 bases between them. The CDR3 is 12 amino acids. Germline assignment: CDR1 LGHDT and CDR2 YNNKEL (reference sequence). The CDR3 DNA follows: TGTGCCAGCAGCCAAGATCGGAACACCATATATTTT. It yields the protein CASSQDRNTIYF.

The table lists this clone with a count of one. V is TRBV7-9 and J is TRBJ2-7; 8 nucleotides align to TRBD1. Germline assignment: CDR1 SEHNR and CDR2 FQNEAQ (reference sequence). After removal of 3 bases from V and 2 bases from J, the junction contained 6 bases not matched to a gene. The CDR3 contains 15 residues. CDR3: CASSFGDRLTYEQYF. The CDR3 coding sequence is TGTGCCAGCAGCTTTGGGGACAGGCTTACCTACGAGCAGTACTTC. Based on the CDR3 plus reference TRBV7-9 and TRBJ2-7, the full variable domain is DTGVSQNPRHKITKRGQNVTFRCDPISEHNRLYWYRQTLGQGPEFLTYFQNEAQLEKSRLLSDRFSAERPKGSFSTLEIQRTEQGDSAMYLCASSFGDRLTYEQYFGPGTRLTVT.

The V and J genes are TRBV28 and TRBJ1-1, with D unclear. The V and J ends lost 6 bases and 5 bases respectively, with 10 bases between them. CDR1 and CDR2 (germline): MDHEN, SYDVKM. This CDR3 has 12 residues. CDR3 nucleotide sequence: TGTGCCAGCAGCCGGACTGCGACTGAAGCTTTCTTT. Its protein is CASSRTATEAFF.

The chain recombines TRBV7-9 with TRBJ2-1, with D possibly matching TRBD2 (5 bases). The CDR3 is 13 amino acids. Trimming took 6 bases from V and 2 from J, leaving 8 bases between them. Per the germline V gene, CDR1 is SEHNR and CDR2 is FQNEAQ (reference sequence). CDR3 coding DNA: TGTGCCAGCAGAGCGGCCACCTACAATGAGCAGTTCTTC. Residues: CASRAATYNEQFF.

J is TRBJ2-2 and V is TRBV28, with 10 positions matching TRBD2. Trimming cost V 6 bases and J 3 bases; bases outside gene matches: 7. The CDR3 has 16 amino acids. The germline V gene encodes CDR1 MDHEN and CDR2 SYDVKM. The CDR3 nucleotides read TGTGCCAGCAGCCGAGCGGGAGGGCCCGACACCGGGGAGCTGTTTTTT. Encoded protein: CASSRAGGPDTGELFF. The full variable domain, in which reference TRBV28 and TRBJ2-2 provide the parts outside the CDR3, is DVKVTQSSRYLVKRTGEKVFLECVQDMDHENMFWYRQDPGLGLRLIYFSYDVKMKEKGDIPEGYSVSREKKERFSLILESASTNQTSMYLCASSRAGGPDTGELFFGEGSRLTVL.

This rearrangement joins TRBV20-1 to TRBJ2-1; a weak D match, TRBD1 (6 bases). The CDR3 is 14 residues long. Germline assignment: CDR1 DFQATT and CDR2 SNEGSKA (reference sequence). V was shortened by 3 bases and J by 6 bases, with 15 bases between the two germline ends. In nucleotides, the CDR3 is TGCAGTGCTAGTCGCGACAGGAGCAGCAATGAGCAGTTCTTC. The encoded protein is CSASRDRSSNEQFF.